This entry lists 27 T cell receptor beta chains sequenced from one sample in a study of CD8+CD57+ T cells in acquired aplastic anemia. The TCR beta profiling, which covered VDJ combination and CDR3 sequence, was carried out using genomic DNA as the template. TCRdb itself ran the reads through MiXCR, one entry per CDR3 protein. This table holds roughly 280,000 distinct CDR3 sequences, approximately 58% found once. Individuals selected for sequencing had exhibited CD8+CD57+ cell expansion on flow cytometry. Specimen: sorted CD4+, CD8+, or CD8+CD57+ T cells (not recorded which) from PBMCs. Receptors were obtained from a human donor with aplastic anemia.

The CDR3 nucleotides read TGTGCCAGCAGTGTTCGGGGTGATAATTCACCCCTCCACTTT. The encoded protein is CASSVRGDNSPLHF. The V gene is TRBV2, the J gene TRBJ1-6; D call uncertain. Germline lookup yields CDR1 SNHLY and CDR2 FYNNEI. This CDR3 has 14 residues. The germline V and J ends were trimmed by 4 bases and 5 bases, with 9 bases remaining between them.

This clonotype was detected ten times or more. This rearrangement joins TRBV19 to TRBJ1-1; D is uncertain. V was cut by 0 bases and J by 2 bases, with 7 bases left in between. From germline, CDR1 is LNHDA and CDR2 SQIVND (reference sequence). The CDR3 has 14 amino acids. CDR3 in DNA: TGTGCCAGTAGTATAGACGGTCGTAACACTGAAGCTTTCTTT. It specifies CASSIDGRNTEAFF. Full variable domain (missing parts from reference TRBV19 and TRBJ1-1): DGGITQSPKYLFRKEGQNVTLSCEQNLNHDAMYWYRQDPGQGLRLIYYSQIVNDFQKGDIAEGYSVSREKKESFPLTVTSAQKNPTAFYLCASSIDGRNTEAFFGQGTRLTVV.

This clonotype occurred a few times. This chain connects TRBV5-1 to TRBJ2-1, with 13 bases identical to TRBD2. The V segment lost 4 bases and the J segment 11 bases; nucleotides outside the gene matches: 9. The CDR3 length is 15 residues. Germline assignment: CDR1 SGHRS and CDR2 YFSETQ. The CDR3 spells CASSPAGLAGSKQFF. The DNA of the CDR3 is TGCGCCAGCAGCCCAGCGGGACTAGCGGGATCCAAGCAGTTCTTC.

This clonotype was observed many times. The chain recombines TRBV5-4 with TRBJ1-2, with D unclear. CDR1 is SGHNT, CDR2 YYREEE, per germline (reference sequence). CDR3 length equals 13 residues. Trimming took off 2 bases at V and 5 bases at J, with 10 bases between the two ends. Here the CDR3 reads CASSFLSVYGYTF. CDR3 bases: TGTGCCAGCAGCTTCCTCTCGGTGTATGGCTACACCTTC.

The sample holds many counts of this clonotype. The V and J genes are TRBV5-8 and TRBJ2-1; 9 nucleotides line up with TRBD1. Trimming cost V 4 bases and J 5 bases; bases outside gene matches: 7. Germline V gene data show CDR1 as SGHTS and CDR2 as YDEGEE. There are 15 residues in the CDR3. The CDR3 loop reads CASSPGTGSNNEQFF. CDR3 nucleotides: TGTGCCAGCAGCCCCGGGACAGGGTCCAACAATGAGCAGTTCTTC.

The chain couples TRBV10-2 to TRBJ2-7; perhaps TRBD1 as D (6 bases). The V and J ends lost 10 bases and 6 bases respectively, with 16 bases between them. The length of the CDR3 is 12 residues. Germline CDR1 is WSHSY and CDR2 is SAAADI. The CDR3 DNA reads TGCGCCACTGCAGTGGTGGGGGCCGAGCAGTACTTC. Protein: CATAVVGAEQYF.

This clonotype was observed a few times. This chain joins TRBV20-1 and TRBJ2-2; TRBD2 matches 11 bases. This CDR3 has 14 residues. The germline CDR1 and CDR2 sequences are DFQATT and SNEGSKA (reference sequence). The J segment lost 4 bases and the V segment lost 6 bases, leaving 4 bases of the junction unmatched. The CDR3 DNA follows: TGCAGTGCCTTTAGCGGGAGGGCCACCGGGGAGCTGTTTTTT. Protein: CSAFSGRATGELFF.

The chain carries TRBV2 and TRBJ1-1; D is unresolved. The length of the CDR3 is 14 residues. Per the germline V gene, CDR1 is SNHLY and CDR2 is FYNNEI. The V end was cut by 1 base, the J end by 4 bases, with 10 bases between. CDR3 sequence: CASSEGQAGTEAFF. DNA of the CDR3: TGTGCCAGCAGTGAAGGGCAGGCTGGCACTGAAGCTTTCTTT.

V is TRBV9 and J is TRBJ1-2; TRBD1 matches 10 bases. From germline, CDR1 is SGDLS and CDR2 YYNGEE. CDR3 length: 14 residues. With 3 bases clipped from V and 8 bases from J, the junction kept 7 bases outside the gene matches. The CDR3 DNA reads TGTGCCAGCAGCGAGGCCGGGACAGGGGACGGCTACACCTTC. Its translation: CASSEAGTGDGYTF.

This clonotype is a singleton in its sample. This chain connects TRBV7-9 to TRBJ2-7; D possibly corresponds to TRBD2 (6 bases). Germline CDR1 and CDR2: SEHNR and FQNEAQ (reference sequence). V lost 1 base to trimming and J lost 4 bases, with 11 bases between them. This CDR3 is built from 14 residues. The CDR3 loop is CASSLENREYEQYF. The DNA for the CDR3 is TGTGCCAGCAGCTTAGAGAACCGGGAGTACGAGCAGTACTTC.

Note on this clonotype: The germline gene is not matched at one end of the junction; a read error may be the cause. This chain connects TRBV7-2 to TRBJ2-5; a possible D gene is TRBD1 (6 bases). The CDR3 extends over 15 amino acids. The germline CDR1 and CDR2 sequences are SGHTA and FQGNSA. The CDR3 DNA follows: TGTGCCAGCAGCTTAGGTGGACAGACCCAAGGGACCCAGTACTTC. Its protein product is CASSLGGQTQGTQYF.

V and J are TRBV5-1 and TRBJ2-7; D not certain. CDR3 size: 14 residues. Germline-derived CDR1 and CDR2 are SGHRS and YFSETQ. With 0 bases removed from V and 5 bases from J, the gap between germline ends came to 12 bases. The CDR3 region is CASSLVQVTDEQYF. The CDR3 DNA sequence: TGCGCCAGCAGCTTGGTTCAGGTTACCGACGAGCAGTACTTC.

This clonotype was observed at least ten times. V usage is TRBV6-5 and J usage is TRBJ1-4; D not resolved. The CDR3 is made up of 12 amino acids. Germline V gene data show CDR1 as MNHEY and CDR2 as SVGAGI. V gave up 7 bases and J gave up 0 bases, with 3 bases separating them. CDR3: CASKATNEKLFF. Written as DNA, the CDR3 is TGTGCCAGCAAGGCAACTAATGAAAAACTGTTTTTT.

CDR3 DNA sequence: TGTGCCAGCAGCGTAGGGAGCCCAGCATACAATGAGCAGTTCTTC. Residues: CASSVGSPAYNEQFF. The J gene is TRBJ2-5, the V gene TRBV9; D is unclear. The end of the DNA fits TRBJ2-1 better, so the J call may be wrong. CDR3 length: 15 amino acids. The germline V gene encodes CDR1 SGDLS and CDR2 YYNGEE.

This clonotype occurred many times. The V call is TRBV20-1, the J call TRBJ2-1; 14 bases are a match to TRBD2. Germline lookup yields CDR1 DFQATT and CDR2 SNEGSKA (reference sequence). There are 15 residues in the CDR3. J lost 6 bases, V lost 8 bases, and 9 bases had no gene match. The CDR3 region is CSHPGLAGVGNEQFF. The DNA for the CDR3 is TGCAGTCATCCGGGACTAGCGGGAGTGGGCAATGAGCAGTTCTTC.

This clonotype was picked up many times. The V gene is TRBV7-3, the J gene TRBJ2-7, with a possible D match to TRBD1 (5 bases). From germline, CDR1 is SGHTA and CDR2 FQGTGA. The CDR3 runs 16 residues. V lost 5 bases and J lost 6, with 23 bases in between. The CDR3 DNA reads TGTGCCAGCAGCCCGTATATCGTGGACAAAAACGGCGAGCAGTACTTC. Protein product: CASSPYIVDKNGEQYF.

The chain joins TRBV5-1 to TRBJ2-2, with TRBD2 matching 16 bases. The CDR3 length is 18 residues. Per the germline V gene, CDR1 is SGHRS and CDR2 is YFSETQ. Trimming removed 7 bases from V and 5 bases from J; junction bases left unmatched: 11. In DNA form, the CDR3 reads TGCGCCAGCGACACCGGGACTAGCGGGAGGGCCTCTACCGGGGAGCTGTTTTTT. Encoded protein: CASDTGTSGRASTGELFF.

The V call is TRBV6-5, the J call TRBJ2-3, with D perhaps TRBD2 (6 bases). Trimming removed 6 bases at V and 3 bases at J, with 16 bases between. The CDR3 covers 15 residues. CDR1 and CDR2 (germline): MNHEY, SVGAGI. CDR3 sequence: CASRRDGGLTDTQYF. The CDR3 DNA sequence: TGTGCCAGCAGAAGGGACGGGGGTTTGACAGATACGCAGTATTTT.

About this clonotype: A single base separates this from a much larger clone, so it may be a read error. The V call is TRBV7-9, the J call TRBJ1-1; TRBD1 might be the D (5 bases). The length of the CDR3 is 13 residues. Trimming removed 5 bases at V and 3 bases at J, with 10 bases between. Germline V gene data show CDR1 as SEHNR and CDR2 as FQNEAQ (reference sequence). The CDR3 DNA follows: TGTGCCAGCAGCCCGACAGAATACACTGAAGCTTTCTTT. Its protein product is CASSPTEYTEAFF. The full variable domain, its missing parts supplied by reference TRBV7-9 and TRBJ1-1, is DTGVSQNPRHKITKRGQNVTFRCDPISEHNRLYWYRQTLGQGPEFLTYFQNEAQLEKSRLLSDRFSAERPKGSFSTLEIQRTEQGDSAMYLCASSPTEYTEAFFGQGTRLTVV.

This rearrangement joins TRBV12-5 to TRBJ2-7; a possible D gene is TRBD1 (7 bases). This CDR3 spans 15 amino acids. Germline V gene sequence: CDR1 LGHNT, CDR2 FRNRAP. The V gene lost 3 bases and the J gene lost 6 bases, with 18 bases spanning the gap. This chain's CDR3 is CASGLAGGRGAEQYF. CDR3 nucleotide sequence: TGTGCTAGTGGTTTAGCAGGTGGCAGGGGGGCCGAGCAGTACTTC.

V usage is TRBV7-3 and J usage is TRBJ1-1; D perhaps matches TRBD1 (5 bases). With 4 bases removed from V and 2 bases from J, the gap between germline ends came to 11 bases. Germline-derived CDR1 and CDR2 are SGHTA and FQGTGA. The CDR3 totals 14 residues. The DNA for the CDR3 is TGTGCCAGCAGCTCGCGTGGGGCAAACACTGAAGCTTTCTTT. It specifies CASSSRGANTEAFF.

The chain links TRBV20-1 to TRBJ2-1; 12 bases map to TRBD1. The V gene end was trimmed by 3 bases and the J gene end by 9 bases; junction bases not matched to a gene: 3. The germline gives CDR1 DFQATT, CDR2 SNEGSKA (reference sequence). The CDR3 is 13 amino acids. Written as DNA, the CDR3 is TGCAGTGCTAGTGGGACAGGGGGCTTTGAGCAGTTCTTC. Translated: CSASGTGGFEQFF.

CDR3 coding DNA: TGTGCCAGCAGTTTAAAGTGGACTAACACCTTC. Residues: CASSLKWTNTF. The chain joins TRBV12-3 or TRBV12-4 to TRBJ1-2; D is ambiguous. With 2 bases removed from V and 12 bases from J, the gap between germline ends came to 10 bases. The CDR3 covers 11 residues.

This clonotype was counted ten times or more. V is TRBV15 and J is TRBJ1-3; D uncertain. V lost 4 bases, J lost 4 bases, and 14 bases lay in between. CDR3 length: 15 amino acids. Germline values: CDR1 LNHNV, CDR2 YYDKDF (reference sequence). The CDR3 region is CATSTDRLAGNTIYF. As DNA, the CDR3 is TGTGCCACCAGCACCGACCGCCTGGCAGGAAACACCATATATTTT.

A single count supports this clonotype. It may be a read error: a sequence one base away is much more abundant. The chain is built from TRBV18 and TRBJ1-1, with D possibly matching TRBD1 (5 bases). The CDR3 is 16 residues long. Germline CDR1 KGHSH, CDR2 LQKENI. V lost 3 bases to trimming and J lost 0 bases, with 14 bases between them. The CDR3 DNA follows: TGTGCCAGCTCACCTTCGACAGAGTTTATGAACACTGAAGCTTTCTTT. Residues: CASSPSTEFMNTEAFF.

This clonotype was counted ten times or more. The chain joins TRBV4-2 to TRBJ2-3, with 11 nucleotides matching TRBD2. The CDR3 spans 15 residues. The J segment lost 2 bases and the V segment lost 4 bases, leaving 2 bases of the junction unmatched. Germline CDR1 reads LGHNA; CDR2 reads YNFKEQ. The CDR3 sequence: CASSPGLADTDTQYF. The CDR3 coding sequence is TGTGCCAGCAGCCCGGGACTAGCGGACACAGATACGCAGTATTTT.

The chain has TRBV20-1 and TRBJ1-2, with D maybe TRBD1 (5 bases). Trimming cost V 6 bases and J 7 bases, with 24 bases left between them. Looked up from germline, CDR1 is DFQATT and CDR2 is SNEGSKA (reference sequence). This CDR3 has 15 amino acids. DNA of the CDR3: TGCAGTGCCCCCGGGACTAGCGGGAGGGAACGTGGCTACACCTTC. It yields the protein CSAPGTSGRERGYTF.